The 7 T cell receptor beta chains below come from one sample, sequenced in a study of blood T cell repertoires in COVID-19. Libraries were prepared by immunoSEQ multiplex PCR; TCRdb keeps only in-frame clonotypes and omits some of them. The sample includes around 250,000 clones, almost 90% of them seen just once. Sequencing used peripheral blood. These receptors came from a woman aged 55-69 years with COVID-19, enrolled during active disease.

This clone was seen once. The V call is TRBV18, the J call TRBJ1-1, with 9 bases identical to TRBD1. The CDR3 has 14 amino acids. With 3 bases clipped from V and 7 bases from J, the junction kept 6 bases outside the gene matches. Germline values: CDR1 KGHSH, CDR2 LQKENI. CDR3 sequence (DNA): TGTGCCAGCTCACCTAAACAGGGGGCGGGTGAAGCTTTCTTT. This codes for CASSPKQGAGEAFF.

Turning to this clone: This same CDR3 is encoded by further DNA sequences in the sample. This rearrangement joins TRBV9 to TRBJ1-1; TRBD1 is a possible D gene (5 bases). Trimming took off 0 bases at V and 5 bases at J, with 11 bases between the two ends. Per the germline V gene, CDR1 is SGDLS and CDR2 is YYNGEE. CDR3 length: 14 residues. CDR3 nucleotides: TGTGCCAGCAGCGTAGCAGGTGGGGCAACTGAAGCTTTCTTT. Protein sequence: CASSVAGGATEAFF. The whole variable domain, remainder taken from reference TRBV9 and TRBJ1-1, is DSGVTQTPKHLITATGQRVTLRCSPRSGDLSVYWYQQSLDQGLQFLIQYYNGEERAKGNILERFSAQQFPDLHSELNLSSLELGDSALYFCASSVAGGATEAFFGQGTRLTVV.

The rearrangement joins TRBV29-1 to TRBJ1-1; D is unclear. The CDR3 totals 10 residues. V shed 6 bases and J shed 1 base, with 3 bases lying between them. The germline gives CDR1 SQVTM, CDR2 ANQGSEA. In DNA form, the CDR3 reads TGCAGCGTCCGGAACACTGAAGCTTTCTTT. As protein: CSVRNTEAFF.

The rearrangement links TRBV19 to TRBJ1-6; the D gene is possibly TRBD1 (5 bases). Germline assignment: CDR1 LNHDA and CDR2 SQIVND (reference sequence). V lost 1 base and J lost 4, with 11 bases in between. The CDR3 has 16 amino acids. The DNA for the CDR3 is TGTGCCAGTAGTATAGGAGGACACCCATATAATTCACCCCTCCACTTT. It yields the protein CASSIGGHPYNSPLHF.

The genes are TRBV11-2 and TRBJ1-6; D remains ambiguous. Trimming removed 8 bases at V and 5 bases at J, with 10 bases between. The CDR3 loop spans 13 amino acids. From germline, CDR1 is SGHAT and CDR2 FQNNGV. The CDR3 DNA reads TGTGCCAGCGCGGGCCAGGATAATTCACCCCTCCACTTT. It specifies CASAGQDNSPLHF.

The chain links TRBV4-2 to TRBJ1-1, with D uncertain. Germline values: CDR1 LGHNA, CDR2 YNFKEQ. V was cut by 0 bases and J by 3 bases, with 11 bases left in between. CDR3 length equals 15 residues. CDR3 region: CASSQERALDTEAFF. The CDR3 region has the DNA TGTGCCAGCAGCCAAGAGAGGGCTTTGGACACTGAAGCTTTCTTT.

This clone was seen a handful of times. This sample includes further DNA sequences coding for the same CDR3. The gene calls are TRBV3-1 (or the pseudogene TRBV3-2) and TRBJ1-2; 9 nucleotides match TRBD1. Unmatched junction bases numbered 4, after V lost 0 bases and J lost 8 bases. CDR1 and CDR2 from the germline V gene are LGHDT and YNNKEL (reference sequence). The CDR3 contains 14 residues. CDR3 amino acids: CASSQDHRGLGYTF. As DNA, the CDR3 is TGTGCCAGCAGCCAAGACCACAGGGGGCTCGGCTACACCTTC.